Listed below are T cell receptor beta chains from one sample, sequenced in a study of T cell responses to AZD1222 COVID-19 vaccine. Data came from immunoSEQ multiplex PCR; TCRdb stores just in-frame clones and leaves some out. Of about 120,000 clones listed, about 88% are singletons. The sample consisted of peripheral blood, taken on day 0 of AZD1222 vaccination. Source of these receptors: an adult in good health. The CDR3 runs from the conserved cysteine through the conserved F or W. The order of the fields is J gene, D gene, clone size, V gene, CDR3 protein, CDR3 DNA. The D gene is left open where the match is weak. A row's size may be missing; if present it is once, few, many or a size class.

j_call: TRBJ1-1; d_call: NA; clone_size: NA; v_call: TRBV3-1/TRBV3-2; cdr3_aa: CASSLAGALNTEAFF; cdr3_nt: TGTGCCAGCAGCCTAGCAGGGGCCTTGAACACTGAAGCTTTCTTT
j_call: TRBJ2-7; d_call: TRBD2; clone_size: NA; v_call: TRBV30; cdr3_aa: CAWSLGTHPGTSGDEQYF; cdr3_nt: TGTGCCTGGAGTCTAGGGACCCACCCCGGGACTAGCGGTGACGAGCAGTACTTC
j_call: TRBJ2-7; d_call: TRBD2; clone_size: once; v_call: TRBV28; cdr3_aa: CASTNPGLAGALAYEQYF; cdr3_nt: TGTGCCAGCACCAACCCGGGACTAGCGGGAGCCCTGGCCTACGAGCAGTACTTC
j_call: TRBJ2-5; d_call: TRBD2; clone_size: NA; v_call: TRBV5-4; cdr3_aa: CASSLAGGAQETQYF; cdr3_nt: TGTGCCAGCAGCTTAGCGGGAGGGGCGCAAGAGACCCAGTACTTC
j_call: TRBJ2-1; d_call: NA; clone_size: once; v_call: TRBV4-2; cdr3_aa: CASSQDTLANNGEQFF; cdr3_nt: TGTGCCAGCAGCCAAGATACGCTAGCGAACAACGGGGAGCAGTTCTTC
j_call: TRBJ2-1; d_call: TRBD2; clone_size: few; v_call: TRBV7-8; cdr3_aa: CASSSGGGSDEQFF; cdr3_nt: TGTGCCAGCAGCTCCGGCGGCGGGAGCGATGAGCAGTTCTTC
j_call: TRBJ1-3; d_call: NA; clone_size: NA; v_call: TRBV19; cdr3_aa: CASSSQRSADRNTIYF; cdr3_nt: TGTGCCAGTAGTTCCCAAAGATCGGCGGATCGAAACACCATATATTTT
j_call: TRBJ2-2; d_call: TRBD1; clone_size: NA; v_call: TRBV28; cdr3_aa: CASSFPGQGAGELFF; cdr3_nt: TGTGCCAGCAGTTTCCCGGGACAGGGGGCCGGGGAGCTGTTTTTT
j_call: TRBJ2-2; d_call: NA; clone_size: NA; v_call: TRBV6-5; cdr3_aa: CASSRGRREGGELFF; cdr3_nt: TGTGCCAGCAGTAGGGGCCGGAGGGAAGGCGGGGAGCTGTTTTTT
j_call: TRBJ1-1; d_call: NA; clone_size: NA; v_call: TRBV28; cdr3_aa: CASSSHGTMNTEAFF; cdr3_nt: TGTGCCAGCAGCTCCCATGGGACGATGAACACTGAAGCTTTCTTT
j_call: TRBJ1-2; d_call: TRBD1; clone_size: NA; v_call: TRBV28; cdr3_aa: CASSSPTGGVYGYTF; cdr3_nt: TGTGCCAGCAGTTCCCCGACAGGGGGCGTCTATGGCTACACCTTC
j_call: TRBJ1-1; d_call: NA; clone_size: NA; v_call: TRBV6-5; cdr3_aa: CATRDDTEAFF; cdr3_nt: TGTGCCACCAGAGATGACACTGAAGCTTTCTTT
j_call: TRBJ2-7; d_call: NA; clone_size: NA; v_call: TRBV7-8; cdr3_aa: CASSLAGGTYEQYF; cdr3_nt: TGTGCCAGCAGCTTAGCCGGCGGAACCTACGAGCAGTACTTC
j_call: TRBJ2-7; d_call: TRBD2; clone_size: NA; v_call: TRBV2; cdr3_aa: CASRPTSGSTYEQYF; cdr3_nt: TGTGCCAGCAGGCCCACGAGCGGGAGCACCTACGAGCAGTACTTC
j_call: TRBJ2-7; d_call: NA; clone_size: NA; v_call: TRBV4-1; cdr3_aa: CASSQDISGTTSSEQYF; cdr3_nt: TGCGCCAGCAGCCAAGATATTTCGGGGACAACAAGTTCCGAGCAGTACTTC
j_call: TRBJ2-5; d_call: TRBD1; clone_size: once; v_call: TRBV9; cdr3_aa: CASSITGGGGETQYF; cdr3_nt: TGTGCCAGCAGCATCACAGGGGGCGGTGGAGAGACCCAGTACTTC
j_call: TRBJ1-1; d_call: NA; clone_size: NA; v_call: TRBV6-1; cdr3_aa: CASSEQPDPNTEAFF; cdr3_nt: TGTGCCAGCAGTGAACAGCCCGACCCGAACACTGAAGCTTTCTTT
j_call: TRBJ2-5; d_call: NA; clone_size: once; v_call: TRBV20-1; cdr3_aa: CSATLQETQYF; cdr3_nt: TGCAGTGCTACCTTGCAAGAGACCCAGTACTTC
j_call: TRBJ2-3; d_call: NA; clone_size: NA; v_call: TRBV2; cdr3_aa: CASSVFLGDTQYF; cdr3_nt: TGTGCCAGCAGTGTTTTTTTAGGAGATACGCAGTATTTT
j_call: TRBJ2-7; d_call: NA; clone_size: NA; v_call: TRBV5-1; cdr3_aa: CASSLDRAVPRWPQYF; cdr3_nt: TGCGCCAGCAGCTTGGATCGAGCGGTCCCTCGTTGGCCGCAGTACTTC
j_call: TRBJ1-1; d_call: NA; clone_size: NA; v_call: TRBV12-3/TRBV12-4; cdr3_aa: CASTFGFNTEAFF; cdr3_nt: TGTGCCAGCACTTTTGGGTTTAACACTGAAGCTTTCTTT
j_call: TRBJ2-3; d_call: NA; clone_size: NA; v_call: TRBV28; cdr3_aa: CATGRAITDTQYF; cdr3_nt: TGTGCCACCGGAAGGGCGATCACAGATACGCAGTATTTT
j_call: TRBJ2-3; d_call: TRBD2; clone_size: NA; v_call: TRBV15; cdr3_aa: CATKTGGYTDTQYF; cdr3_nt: TGTGCCACCAAGACGGGAGGGTACACAGATACGCAGTATTTT
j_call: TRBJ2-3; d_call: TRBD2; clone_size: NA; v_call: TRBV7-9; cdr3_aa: CASSLGGLAGNTDTQYF; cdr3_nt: TGTGCCAGCAGCTTAGGTGGACTAGCGGGCAACACAGATACGCAGTATTTT
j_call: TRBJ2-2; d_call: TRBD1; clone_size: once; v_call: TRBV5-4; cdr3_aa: CASSLVGTGITGELFF; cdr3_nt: TGTGCCAGCAGCTTGGTGGGGACAGGGATCACCGGGGAGCTGTTTTTT
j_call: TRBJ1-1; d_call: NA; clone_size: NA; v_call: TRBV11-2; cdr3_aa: CASSGLMNTEAFF; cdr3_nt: TGTGCCAGCAGCGGGCTCATGAACACTGAAGCTTTCTTT
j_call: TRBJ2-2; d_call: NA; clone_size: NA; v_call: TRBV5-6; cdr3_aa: CASSLVGRSSGELFF; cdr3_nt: TGTGCCAGCAGCTTGGTAGGACGGTCCTCCGGGGAGCTGTTTTTT
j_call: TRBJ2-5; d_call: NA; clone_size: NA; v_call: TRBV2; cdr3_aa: CASRLGETQYF; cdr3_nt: TGTGCCAGCCGCCTAGGAGAGACCCAGTACTTC
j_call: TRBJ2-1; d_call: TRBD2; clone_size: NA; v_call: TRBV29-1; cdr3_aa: CSVTGSSGRGTYNEQFF; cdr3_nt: TGCAGCGTGACTGGGTCTAGCGGGAGGGGGACCTACAATGAGCAGTTCTTC
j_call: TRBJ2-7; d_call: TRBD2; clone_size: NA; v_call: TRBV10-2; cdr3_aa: CASSESAGAVYEQYF; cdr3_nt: TGCGCCAGCAGTGAATCAGCGGGAGCGGTGTACGAGCAGTACTTC
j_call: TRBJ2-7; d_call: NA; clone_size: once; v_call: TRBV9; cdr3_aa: CASSVAPGNYEQYF; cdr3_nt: TGTGCCAGCAGCGTAGCGCCCGGGAACTACGAGCAGTACTTC
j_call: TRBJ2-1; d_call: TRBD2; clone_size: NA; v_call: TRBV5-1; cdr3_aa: CASSLAGLAAYNEQFF; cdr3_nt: TGCGCCAGCAGCTTGGCCGGACTAGCGGCATACAATGAGCAGTTCTTC
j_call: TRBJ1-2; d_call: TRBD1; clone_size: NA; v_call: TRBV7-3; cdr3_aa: CASSPDRGGYGYTF; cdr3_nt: TGTGCCAGCAGCCCAGACAGGGGCGGCTATGGCTACACCTTC
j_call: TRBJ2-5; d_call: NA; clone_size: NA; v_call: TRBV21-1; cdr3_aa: CASSKGYRVLTQPQETQYF; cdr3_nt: TGTGCCAGCAGCAAGGGGTACAGGGTCCTTACCCAACCGCAAGAGACCCAGTACTTC
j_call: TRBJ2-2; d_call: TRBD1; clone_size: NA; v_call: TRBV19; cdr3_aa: CASTPQGLGTGELFF; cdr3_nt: TGTGCCAGTACCCCACAGGGGTTAGGCACCGGGGAGCTGTTTTTT
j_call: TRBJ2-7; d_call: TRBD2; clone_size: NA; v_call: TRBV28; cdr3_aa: CASSGLSSGRRAYEQYF; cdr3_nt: TGTGCCAGCAGTGGGCTGAGTAGCGGGAGGAGGGCCTACGAGCAGTACTTC
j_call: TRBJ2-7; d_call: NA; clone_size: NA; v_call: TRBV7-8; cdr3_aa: CASSLARDLYEQYF; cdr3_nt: TGTGCCAGCAGCTTAGCCCGGGACCTCTACGAGCAGTACTTC
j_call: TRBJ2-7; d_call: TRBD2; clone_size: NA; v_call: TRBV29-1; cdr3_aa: CSVAPRLAVHEQYF; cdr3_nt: TGCAGCGTGGCCCCTCGACTAGCGGTCCACGAGCAGTACTTC
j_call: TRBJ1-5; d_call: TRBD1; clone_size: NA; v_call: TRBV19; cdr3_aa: CASSMGQGIDQPQHF; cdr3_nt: TGTGCCAGTAGTATGGGACAGGGAATAGATCAGCCCCAGCATTTT
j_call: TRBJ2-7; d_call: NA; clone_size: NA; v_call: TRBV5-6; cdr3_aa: CASSRPGRYEQYF; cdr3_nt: TGTGCCAGCAGCAGACCGGGGCGCTACGAGCAGTACTTC
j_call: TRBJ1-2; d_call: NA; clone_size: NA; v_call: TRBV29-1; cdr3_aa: CSVEVSGGYGYTF; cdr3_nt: TGCAGCGTTGAAGTATCGGGGGGGTATGGCTACACCTTC
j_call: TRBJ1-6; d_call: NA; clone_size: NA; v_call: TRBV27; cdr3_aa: CASSKRDTNSPLHF; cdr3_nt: TGTGCCAGCAGTAAACGGGACACGAATTCACCCCTCCACTTT
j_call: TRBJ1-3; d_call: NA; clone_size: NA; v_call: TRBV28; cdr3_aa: CASSLLAPNTIYF; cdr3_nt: TGTGCCAGCAGTTTACTTGCCCCAAACACCATATATTTT
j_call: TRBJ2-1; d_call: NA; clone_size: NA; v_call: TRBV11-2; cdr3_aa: CASSLDRGPSVYNEQFF; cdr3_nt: TGTGCCAGCAGCTTAGATCGGGGGCCATCGGTATACAATGAGCAGTTCTTC
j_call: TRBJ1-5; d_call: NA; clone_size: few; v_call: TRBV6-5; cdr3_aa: CATARREGQPQHF; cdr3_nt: TGTGCCACGGCAAGGAGGGAGGGGCAGCCCCAGCATTTT
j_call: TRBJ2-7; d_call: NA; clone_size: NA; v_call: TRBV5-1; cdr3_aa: CASSPRGAIREQYF; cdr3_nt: TGCGCCAGCAGCCCCCGGGGGGCCATAAGGGAGCAGTACTTC
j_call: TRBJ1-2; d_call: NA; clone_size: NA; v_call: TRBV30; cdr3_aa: CAWSVRGGGYGYTF; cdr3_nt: TGTGCCTGGAGTGTACGTGGGGGGGGCTATGGCTACACCTTC
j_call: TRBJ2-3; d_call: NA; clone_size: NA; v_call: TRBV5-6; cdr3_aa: CASSFARGSTDTQYF; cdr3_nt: TGTGCCAGCAGCTTTGCCCGGGGAAGCACAGATACGCAGTATTTT
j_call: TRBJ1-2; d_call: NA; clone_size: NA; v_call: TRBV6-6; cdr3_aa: CASSYDGYGYTF; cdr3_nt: TGTGCCAGCAGTTACGACGGGTATGGCTACACCTTC
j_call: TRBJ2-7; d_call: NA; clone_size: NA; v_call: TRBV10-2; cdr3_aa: CASSAAGGSGEQYF; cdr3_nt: TGCGCCAGCAGTGCGGCAGGGGGGTCGGGAGAGCAGTACTTC
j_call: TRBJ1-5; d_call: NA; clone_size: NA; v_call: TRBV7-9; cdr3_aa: CASSLESQPQHF; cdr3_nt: TGTGCCAGCAGCTTAGAGAGTCAGCCCCAGCATTTT
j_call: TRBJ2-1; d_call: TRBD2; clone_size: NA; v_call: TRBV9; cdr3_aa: CASSPSPAGVHEQFF; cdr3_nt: TGTGCCAGCAGCCCCTCCCCAGCGGGAGTCCATGAGCAGTTCTTC
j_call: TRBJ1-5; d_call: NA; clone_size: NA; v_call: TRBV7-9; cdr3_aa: CASSLRKGQPQHF; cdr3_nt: TGTGCCAGCAGCCTGCGTAAGGGTCAGCCCCAGCATTTT
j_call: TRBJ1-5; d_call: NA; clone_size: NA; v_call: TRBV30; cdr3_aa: CAWSEGRGPQHF; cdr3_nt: TGTGCCTGGAGTGAAGGACGTGGGCCCCAGCATTTT
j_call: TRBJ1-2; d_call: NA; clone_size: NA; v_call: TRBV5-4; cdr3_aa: CASSLEGLGYGYTF; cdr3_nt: TGTGCCAGCAGCTTGGAGGGGCTTGGCTATGGCTACACCTTC
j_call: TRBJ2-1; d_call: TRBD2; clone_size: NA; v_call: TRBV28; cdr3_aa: CASSFKPGTSVNNEQFF; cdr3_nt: TGTGCCAGCAGTTTTAAGCCCGGGACTAGCGTAAACAATGAGCAGTTCTTC
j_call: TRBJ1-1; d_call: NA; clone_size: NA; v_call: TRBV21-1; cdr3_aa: CAIRVRTHPEAFF; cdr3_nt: TGTGCCATCCGGGTACGTACTCACCCTGAAGCTTTCTTT
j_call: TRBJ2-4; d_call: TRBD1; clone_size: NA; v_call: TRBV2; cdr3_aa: CASSVDRVGNIQYF; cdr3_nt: TGTGCCAGCAGTGTCGACAGGGTCGGAAACATTCAGTACTTC
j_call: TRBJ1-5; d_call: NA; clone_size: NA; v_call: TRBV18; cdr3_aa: CASSFGGVNQPQHF; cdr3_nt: TGTGCCAGCTCATTCGGGGGCGTAAATCAGCCCCAGCATTTT
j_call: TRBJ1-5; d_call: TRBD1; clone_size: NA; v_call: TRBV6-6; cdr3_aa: CASRDRGRSNQPQHF; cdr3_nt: TGTGCCAGCAGGGACAGGGGGCGAAGCAATCAGCCCCAGCATTTT